This T cell receptor beta chain appears in the sequencing data of a study of blood T cell repertoires in COVID-19. Overall study context: COVID-19 samples collected from the United States, Italy and Spain covered acute and convalescent phases. Sample material is recorded as cDNA or gDNA derived from T cells, B-cell-depleted T cells, or PBMCs.

Original processing notes: Nucleated cell counts were estimated from reference gene primer amplification. Using immunoSEQ multiplex PCR, the repertoire was profiled, and TCRdb retains in-frame clones only, with some absent. That table gives V, J and clone size, and the DNA gave D and trimming. Of approximately 210,000 clones in the sample, under 90% were seen once. Seattle's enrolled individuals joined amid active infection and were then monitored longitudinally. The CDR3 runs 16 residues. V lost 8 bases to trimming and J lost 7 bases; unmatched junction nucleotides: 14. Germline values: CDR1 MNHNS, CDR2 SASEGT.

Sequencing was done on a sample of peripheral blood. This receptor was obtained from a man aged 45-65 years with COVID-19, enrolled during active disease. This chain joins TRBV6-1 and TRBJ2-2, with TRBD1 identical over 9 bases. The CDR3 DNA sequence: TGTGCCAGCGGTGTAGGCGGGACAGGGAAAATCGGGGAGCTGTTTTTT. Protein: CASGVGGTGKIGELFF.